This T cell receptor (beta chain) was sequenced for a study of blood T cells in healthy people across ages. Next came a second PCR, run for about 6 to 12 cycles, which used a sample-barcoded 5' primer along with a J-beta primer mix. TCRdb analysed the 5' RACE reads with MiXCR anew, one entry per CDR3 protein. The sample has over 550,000 distinct CDR3 sequences, under 30% seen once. This clonotype was counted ten times or more. Looked up from germline, CDR1 is MGHRA and CDR2 is YSYEKL. V lost 4 bases, J lost 6 bases, and 19 bases lay in between. CDR3 size: 15 residues. The rearrangement joins TRBV4-1 to TRBJ2-7; D is ambiguous. Input material: blood. The sequence was collected from a woman older than 75 in good health. The CDR3 DNA follows: TGCGCCAGCAGCCTAGCCAGTCGGGCTCTAGGCGAGCAGTACTTC. Translation: CASSLASRALGEQYF.